This entry features one T cell receptor (beta chain) sequence. The sample comes from a study of blood T cell repertoires in COVID-19. For the study at large: From T cells, B-cell-depleted T cells, or PBMCs came the material, which was cDNA or gDNA.

Method: immunoSEQ multiplex PCR; TCRdb's copy keeps in-frame clones and lacks some. This repertoire shows approximately 190,000 clones, 84% found once; its top ten account for around 14%. Germline V lookup: CDR1 MNHNY, CDR2 SVGAGI (reference sequence). CDR3 size: 16 residues. With V trimmed by 5 bases and J by 2 bases, 8 bases remained unmatched. This sequence joins TRBV6-6 and TRBJ1-4, with TRBD1 matching over 7 bases. The receptor was derived from a man aged 25-45 years with active or convalescent COVID-19. Sample: peripheral blood. The DNA of the CDR3 is TGTGCCAGCAGTCGAACACCACAGGGGACTAATGAAAAACTGTTTTTT. It encodes CASSRTPQGTNEKLFF.